The sequence of this T cell receptor beta chain was determined in a study of blood T cell repertoires in COVID-19. This clone was counted a single time. Germline V lookup: CDR1 SGHRS, CDR2 YFSETQ. The V and J ends lost 2 bases and 2 bases, in that order; junction bases with no gene match: 16. This CDR3 contains 20 residues. The assay was immunoSEQ multiplex PCR, and TCRdb's table has in-frame clones only and misses some. The profile shows under 75,000 clones, roughly 84% of them singletons. This sequence originates from a man aged 55 to 70 with COVID-19, enrolled during active disease. The chain uses TRBV5-1 and TRBJ1-2; 12 positions match TRBD1. Sequencing used peripheral blood. CDR3 nucleotides: TGCGCCAGCAGCTTATGGACCGGGACAGGGGGCATGGTAGAGAACTATGGCTACACCTTC. Protein: CASSLWTGTGGMVENYGYTF.